This T cell receptor (beta chain) was captured in a study of T cell responses to AZD1222 COVID-19 vaccine. General study points: Elevations in Spike-specific TCR breadth and depth followed administration of two AZD1222 doses. Baseline serology detected seropositivity in only 6 or 7 AZD1222 recipients. Donors were largely white British and mainly female; clonal diversity was possibly underestimated. Scientists sampled the repertoires only once the peak T cell response had passed.

In the case of this clone: Antigen specificity is unknown.

CDR3 length: 15 residues. Per germline, CDR1 SGDLS and CDR2 YYNGEE. With 3 bases clipped from V and 3 bases from J, the junction kept 7 bases outside the gene matches. This table comes from immunoSEQ multiplex PCR, and its TCRdb copy is limited to in-frame clones, with some not included. The sample lists over 150,000 clones, about 92% occurring once. The sample in question was peripheral blood, obtained on day 0 of MenACWY control vaccination. This clonotype was sampled from an adult in good health. The chain uses TRBV9 and TRBJ1-1; 8 bases agree with TRBD1. The CDR3 sequence: CASSGDRGRDTEAFF. In DNA, the CDR3 is TGTGCCAGCAGCGGTGACAGGGGAAGGGACACTGAAGCTTTCTTT. The variable domain in full, completed from reference TRBV9 and TRBJ1-1, reads DSGVTQTPKHLITATGQRVTLRCSPRSGDLSVYWYQQSLDQGLQFLIQYYNGEERAKGNILERFSAQQFPDLHSELNLSSLELGDSALYFCASSGDRGRDTEAFFGQGTRLTVV.